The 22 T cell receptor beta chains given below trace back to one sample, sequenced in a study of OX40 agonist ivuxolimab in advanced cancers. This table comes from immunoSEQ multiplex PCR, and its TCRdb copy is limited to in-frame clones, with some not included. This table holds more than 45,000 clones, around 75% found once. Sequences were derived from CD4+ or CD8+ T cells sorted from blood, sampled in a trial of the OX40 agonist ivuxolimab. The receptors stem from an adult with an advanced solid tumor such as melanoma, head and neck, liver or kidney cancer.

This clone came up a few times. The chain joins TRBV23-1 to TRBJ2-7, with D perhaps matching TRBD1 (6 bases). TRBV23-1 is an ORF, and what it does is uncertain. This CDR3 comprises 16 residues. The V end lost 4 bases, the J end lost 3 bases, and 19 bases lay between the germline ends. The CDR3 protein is CASSPLPIDRNYEQYF. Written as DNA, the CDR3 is TGCGCCAGCAGTCCTCTTCCAATCGACAGGAACTACGAGCAGTACTTC.

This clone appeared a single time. CDR3 sequence reads: CASSLVDSTTGELFF. As DNA, the CDR3 is TGCGCCAGCAGCTTGGTGGACTCTACAACCGGGGAGCTGTTTTTT. V usage is TRBV5-1 and J usage is TRBJ2-2, with a weak D call TRBD2 (5 bases). The germline V gene encodes CDR1 SGHRS and CDR2 YFSETQ. The CDR3 is 15 amino acids. Trimming left V 0 bases short and J 5 bases short, with 11 bases between.

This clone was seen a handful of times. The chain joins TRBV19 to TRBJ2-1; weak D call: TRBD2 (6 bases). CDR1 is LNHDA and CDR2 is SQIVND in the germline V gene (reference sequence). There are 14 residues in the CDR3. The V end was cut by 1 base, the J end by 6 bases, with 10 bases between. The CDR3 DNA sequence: TGTGCCAGTAGTATAGTTCTAGCGTCCAATGAGCAGTTCTTC. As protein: CASSIVLASNEQFF.

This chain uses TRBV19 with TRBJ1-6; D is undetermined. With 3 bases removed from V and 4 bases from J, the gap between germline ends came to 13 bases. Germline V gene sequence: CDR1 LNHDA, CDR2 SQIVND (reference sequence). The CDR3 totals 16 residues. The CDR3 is CASSIGSALYNSPLHF. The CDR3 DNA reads TGTGCCAGTAGTATCGGGAGTGCCCTATATAATTCACCCCTCCACTTT.

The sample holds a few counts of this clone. CDR3 DNA sequence: TGTGCCAGCAGCTTAGGCCAGGGAGCAGATACGCAGTATTTT. Translating it yields CASSLGQGADTQYF. The V call is TRBV7-3, the J call TRBJ2-3; D may correspond to TRBD1 or TRBD2 (5 bases each). The germline V and J ends were trimmed by 2 bases and 4 bases, with 10 bases remaining between them. The CDR3 is 14 amino acids. From germline, CDR1 is SGHTA and CDR2 FQGTGA.

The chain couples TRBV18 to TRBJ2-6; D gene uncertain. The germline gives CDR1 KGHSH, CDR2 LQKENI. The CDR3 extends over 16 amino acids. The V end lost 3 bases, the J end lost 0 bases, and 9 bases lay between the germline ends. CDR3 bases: TGTGCCAGCTCACCGTCTTTGAGCTCTGGGGCCAACGTCCTGACTTTC. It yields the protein CASSPSLSSGANVLTF.

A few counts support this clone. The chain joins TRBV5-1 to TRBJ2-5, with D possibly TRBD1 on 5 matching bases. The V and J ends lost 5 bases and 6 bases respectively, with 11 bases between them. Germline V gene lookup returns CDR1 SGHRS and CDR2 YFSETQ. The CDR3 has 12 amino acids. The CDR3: CASRKGIQTQYF. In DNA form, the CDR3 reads TGCGCCAGCAGAAAGGGGATTCAGACCCAGTACTTC.

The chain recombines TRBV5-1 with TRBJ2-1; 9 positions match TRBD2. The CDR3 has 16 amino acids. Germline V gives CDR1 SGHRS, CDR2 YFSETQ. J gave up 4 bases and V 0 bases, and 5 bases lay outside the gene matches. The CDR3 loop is CASSLEGSGGYNEQFF. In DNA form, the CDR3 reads TGCGCCAGCAGCTTGGAGGGTAGCGGGGGATACAATGAGCAGTTCTTC.

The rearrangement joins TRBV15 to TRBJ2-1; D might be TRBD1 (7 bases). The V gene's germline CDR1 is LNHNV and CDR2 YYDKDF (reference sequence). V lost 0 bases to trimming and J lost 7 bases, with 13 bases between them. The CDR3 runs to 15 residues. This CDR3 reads CATSRDFAGGNEQFF. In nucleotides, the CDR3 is TGTGCCACCAGCAGAGATTTCGCAGGGGGGAATGAGCAGTTCTTC.

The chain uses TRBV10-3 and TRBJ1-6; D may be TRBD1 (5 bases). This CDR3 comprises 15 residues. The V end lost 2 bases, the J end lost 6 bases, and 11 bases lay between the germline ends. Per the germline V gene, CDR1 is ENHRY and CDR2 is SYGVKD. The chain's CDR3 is CAISEPGLINSPLHF. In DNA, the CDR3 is TGTGCCATCAGTGAGCCGGGACTGATTAATTCACCCCTCCACTTT.

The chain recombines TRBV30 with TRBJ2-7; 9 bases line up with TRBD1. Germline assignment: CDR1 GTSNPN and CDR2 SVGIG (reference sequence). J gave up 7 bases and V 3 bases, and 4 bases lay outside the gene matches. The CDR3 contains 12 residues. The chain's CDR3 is CAWSDRGGEQYF. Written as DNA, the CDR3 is TGTGCCTGGAGCGACAGGGGGGGTGAGCAGTACTTC. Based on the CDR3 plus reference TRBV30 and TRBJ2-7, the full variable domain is SQTIHQWPATLVQPVGSPLSLECTVEGTSNPNLYWYRQAAGRGLQLLFYSVGIGQISSEVPQNLSASRPQDRQFILSSKKLLLSDSGFYLCAWSDRGGEQYFGPGTRLTVT.

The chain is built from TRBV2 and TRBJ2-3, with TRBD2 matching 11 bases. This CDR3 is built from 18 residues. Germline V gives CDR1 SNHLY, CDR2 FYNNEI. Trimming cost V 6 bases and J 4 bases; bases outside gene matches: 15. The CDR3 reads CASSLRLLAGVVADTQYF. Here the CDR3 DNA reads TGTGCCAGCAGCCTAAGGTTACTAGCGGGAGTGGTGGCAGATACGCAGTATTTT.

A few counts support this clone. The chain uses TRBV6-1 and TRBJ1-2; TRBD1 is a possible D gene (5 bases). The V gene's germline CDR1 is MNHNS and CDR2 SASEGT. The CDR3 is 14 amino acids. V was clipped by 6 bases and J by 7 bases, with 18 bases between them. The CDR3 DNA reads TGTGCCAGCAGAAGGGAGGAGGGGATCAGTGGCTACACCTTC. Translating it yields CASRREEGISGYTF.

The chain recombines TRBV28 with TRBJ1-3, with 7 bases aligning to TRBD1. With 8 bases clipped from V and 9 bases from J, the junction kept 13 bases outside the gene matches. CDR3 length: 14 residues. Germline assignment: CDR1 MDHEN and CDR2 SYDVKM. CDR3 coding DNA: TGTGCCAGCCGATCGACAGGGCAATATTCCACCATATATTTT. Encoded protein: CASRSTGQYSTIYF.

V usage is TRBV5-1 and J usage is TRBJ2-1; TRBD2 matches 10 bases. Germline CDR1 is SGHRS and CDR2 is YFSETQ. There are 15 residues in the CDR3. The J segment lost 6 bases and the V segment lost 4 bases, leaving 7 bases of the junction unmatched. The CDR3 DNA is TGCGCCAGCAGCACCTCGGGACTAGCGTTCAATGAGCAGTTCTTC. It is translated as CASSTSGLAFNEQFF.

CDR3 DNA: TGTGCCAGCAGTTACTTGACTAGCGGGATCTACGAGCAGTACTTC. Its translation: CASSYLTSGIYEQYF. This chain joins TRBV6-5 and TRBJ2-7; 11 bases are shared with TRBD2. The V gene's germline CDR1 is MNHEY and CDR2 SVGAGI. J gave up 3 bases and V 1 base, and 2 bases lay outside the gene matches. This CDR3 has 15 residues.

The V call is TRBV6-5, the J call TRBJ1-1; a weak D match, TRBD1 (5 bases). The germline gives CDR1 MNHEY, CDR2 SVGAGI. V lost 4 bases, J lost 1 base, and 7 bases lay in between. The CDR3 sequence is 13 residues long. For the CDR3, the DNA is TGTGCCAGCAGTTCAGGACAGAACACTGAAGCTTTCTTT. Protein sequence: CASSSGQNTEAFF.

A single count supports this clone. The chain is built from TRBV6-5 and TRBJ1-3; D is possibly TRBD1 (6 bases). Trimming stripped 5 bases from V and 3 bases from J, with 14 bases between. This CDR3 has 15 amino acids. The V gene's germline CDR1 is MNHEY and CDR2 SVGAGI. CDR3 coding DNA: TGTGCCAGCAGTATACAGGGTTCTCGTGGAAACACCATATATTTT. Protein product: CASSIQGSRGNTIYF.

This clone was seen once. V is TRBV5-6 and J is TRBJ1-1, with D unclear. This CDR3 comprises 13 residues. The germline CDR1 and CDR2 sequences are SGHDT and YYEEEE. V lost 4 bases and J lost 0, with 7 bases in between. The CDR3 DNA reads TGTGCCAGCAGCAGAAGCCTGAACACTGAAGCTTTCTTT. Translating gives CASSRSLNTEAFF.

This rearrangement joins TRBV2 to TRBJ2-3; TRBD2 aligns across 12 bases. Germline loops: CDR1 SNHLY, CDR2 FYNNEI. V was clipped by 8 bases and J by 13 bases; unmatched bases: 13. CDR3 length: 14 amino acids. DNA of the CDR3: TGTGCCAGCTTCACGGGACTAGCGGGTCCCGACGAGTATTTT. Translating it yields CASFTGLAGPDEYF.

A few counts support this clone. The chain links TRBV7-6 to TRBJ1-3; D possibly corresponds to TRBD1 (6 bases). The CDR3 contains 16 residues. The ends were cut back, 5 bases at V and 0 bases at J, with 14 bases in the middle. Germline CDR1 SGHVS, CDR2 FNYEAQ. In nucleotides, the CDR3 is TGTGCCAGCAGCGCCCCGGGACAATCCTCTGGAAACACCATATATTTT. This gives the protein CASSAPGQSSGNTIYF.

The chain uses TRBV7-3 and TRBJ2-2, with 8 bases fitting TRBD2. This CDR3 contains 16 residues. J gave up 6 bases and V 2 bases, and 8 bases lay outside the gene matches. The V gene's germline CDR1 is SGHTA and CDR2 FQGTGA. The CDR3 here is CASSLDPWRGAGELFF. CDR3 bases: TGTGCCAGCAGCTTAGATCCCTGGCGGGGGGCCGGGGAGCTGTTTTTT.